This TCR beta chain originates from a study of cytomegalovirus exposure and HLA in healthy donors. PCR was performed using 60 Vbeta and 13 Jbeta primers. The repertoire was sequenced with immunoSEQ multiplex PCR; TCRdb's copy has only in-frame clones and lacks some. The sample yields 150,000 or so clones, roughly 77% seen once. In germline, CDR1 is SNHLY, CDR2 FYNNEI. This CDR3 spans 11 amino acids. V was trimmed by 5 bases and J by 1 base, leaving 3 bases between them. Sequencing input: PBMCs. This chain uses TRBV2 with TRBJ2-7, with no clear D. This receptor was identified in a woman in her 50s in good health and CMV-seropositive. CDR3 in amino acids: CASSQSYEQYF. The DNA of the CDR3 is TGTGCCAGCAGTCAATCCTACGAGCAGTACTTC.